Given below is one T cell receptor (beta chain) in context. Its antigen remains unknown. These data come from a study of T cells after yellow fever vaccination. Study results and caveats: Abundant contaminating clonotypes from the bulk population could appear in FACS-sorted repertoires. The CD4 and CD8 compartments had a small share of their clonotypes in common. Post-booster repertoires contained most primary-vaccination clones again (around 97% CD4, 85% to 90% CD8).

Template-switching 5'RACE yielded the TCR cDNA; a universal primer site and UMIs were added in the process. TCRdb reprocessed the 5' RACE reads with MiXCR, giving one entry per CDR3 protein. The sample includes hundreds of thousands of distinct CDR3 sequences, 9% to 15% of them seen just once. The sequence derives from a man aged 25-45 years who received the YFV17D yellow fever vaccine. The sample was PBMCs, taken on the day of the yellow fever booster vaccination.

Here the CDR3 reads CASSPSRRSGANVLTF. The CDR3 DNA is TGTGCCAGCAGCCCTAGTAGGCGCTCTGGGGCCAACGTCCTGACTTTC. This sequence joins TRBV11-2 and TRBJ2-6; D remains ambiguous. CDR1 is SGHAT, CDR2 FQNNGV, per germline. Deletions cut 5 bases from V and 0 bases from J, with 11 bases between. CDR3 length: 16 residues.